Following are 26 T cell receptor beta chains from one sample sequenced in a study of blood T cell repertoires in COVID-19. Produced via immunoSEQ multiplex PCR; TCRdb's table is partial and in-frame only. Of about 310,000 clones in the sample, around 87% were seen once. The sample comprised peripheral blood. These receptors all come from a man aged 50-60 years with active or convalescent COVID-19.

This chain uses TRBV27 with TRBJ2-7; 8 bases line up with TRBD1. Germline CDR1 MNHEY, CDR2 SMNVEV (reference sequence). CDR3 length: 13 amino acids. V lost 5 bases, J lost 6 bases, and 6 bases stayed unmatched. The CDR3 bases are TGTGCCAGCAGTCCCGACAGGGGTGGCGAGCAGTACTTC. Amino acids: CASSPDRGGEQYF.

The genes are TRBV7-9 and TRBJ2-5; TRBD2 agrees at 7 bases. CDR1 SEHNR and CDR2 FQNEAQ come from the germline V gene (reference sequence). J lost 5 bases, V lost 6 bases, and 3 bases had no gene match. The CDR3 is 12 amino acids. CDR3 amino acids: CASSGLEETQYF. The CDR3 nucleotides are TGTGCCAGCAGTGGACTAGAGGAGACCCAGTACTTC.

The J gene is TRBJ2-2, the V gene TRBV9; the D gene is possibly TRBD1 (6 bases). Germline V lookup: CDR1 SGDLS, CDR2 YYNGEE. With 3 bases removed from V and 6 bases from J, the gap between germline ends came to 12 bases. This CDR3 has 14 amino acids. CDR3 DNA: TGTGCCAGCAGCGCTCGACAGGTCGCCGGGGAGCTGTTTTTT. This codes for CASSARQVAGELFF.

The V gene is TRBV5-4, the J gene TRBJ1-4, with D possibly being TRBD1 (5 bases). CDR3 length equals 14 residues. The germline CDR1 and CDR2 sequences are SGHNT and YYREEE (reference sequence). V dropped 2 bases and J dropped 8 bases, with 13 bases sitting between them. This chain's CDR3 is CASSFQGGGEKLFF. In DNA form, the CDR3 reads TGTGCCAGCAGCTTTCAGGGAGGTGGGGAAAAACTGTTTTTT.

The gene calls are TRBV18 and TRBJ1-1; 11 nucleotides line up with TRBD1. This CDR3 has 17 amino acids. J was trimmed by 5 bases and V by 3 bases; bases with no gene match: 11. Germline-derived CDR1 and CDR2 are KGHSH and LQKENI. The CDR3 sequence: CASSPRTGGKVRTEAFF. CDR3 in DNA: TGTGCCAGCTCACCCCGGACAGGGGGCAAAGTAAGGACTGAAGCTTTCTTT.

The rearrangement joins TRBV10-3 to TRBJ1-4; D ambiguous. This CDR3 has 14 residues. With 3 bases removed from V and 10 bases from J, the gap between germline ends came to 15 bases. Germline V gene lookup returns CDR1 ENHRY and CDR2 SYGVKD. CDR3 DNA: TGTGCCATCAGTGACCGGGATTCGGGAGGAAAACTGTTTTTT. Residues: CAISDRDSGGKLFF.

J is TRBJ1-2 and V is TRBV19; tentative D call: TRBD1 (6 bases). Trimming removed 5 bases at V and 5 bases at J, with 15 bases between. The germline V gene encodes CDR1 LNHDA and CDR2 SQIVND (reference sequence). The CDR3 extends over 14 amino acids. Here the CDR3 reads CASSQRDTLYGYTF. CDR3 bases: TGTGCCAGTAGTCAGCGGGACACCCTTTATGGCTACACCTTC.

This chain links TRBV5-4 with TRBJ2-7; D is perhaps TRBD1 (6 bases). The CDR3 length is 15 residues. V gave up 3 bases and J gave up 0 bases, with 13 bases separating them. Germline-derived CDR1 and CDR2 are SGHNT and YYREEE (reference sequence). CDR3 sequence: CASSSKGGSSYEQYF. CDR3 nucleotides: TGTGCCAGCAGCTCTAAAGGGGGAAGCTCCTACGAGCAGTACTTC.

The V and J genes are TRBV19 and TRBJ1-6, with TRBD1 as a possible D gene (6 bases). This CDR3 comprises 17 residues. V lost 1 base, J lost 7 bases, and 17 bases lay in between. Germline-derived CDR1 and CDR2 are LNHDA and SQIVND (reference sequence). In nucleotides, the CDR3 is TGTGCCAGTAGTATAGGGGCGATCAGGGGACGGAATTCACCCCTCCACTTT. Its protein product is CASSIGAIRGRNSPLHF. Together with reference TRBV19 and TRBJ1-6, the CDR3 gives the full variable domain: DGGITQSPKYLFRKEGQNVTLSCEQNLNHDAMYWYRQDPGQGLRLIYYSQIVNDFQKGDIAEGYSVSREKKESFPLTVTSAQKNPTAFYLCASSIGAIRGRNSPLHFGNGTRLTVT.

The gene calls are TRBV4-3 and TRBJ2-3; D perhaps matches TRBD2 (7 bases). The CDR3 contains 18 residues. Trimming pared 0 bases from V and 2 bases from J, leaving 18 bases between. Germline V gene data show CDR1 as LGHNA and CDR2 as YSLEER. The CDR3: CASSQDGLGGAVTDTQYF. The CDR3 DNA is TGCGCCAGCAGCCAAGATGGGTTGGGGGGGGCGGTCACAGATACGCAGTATTTT.

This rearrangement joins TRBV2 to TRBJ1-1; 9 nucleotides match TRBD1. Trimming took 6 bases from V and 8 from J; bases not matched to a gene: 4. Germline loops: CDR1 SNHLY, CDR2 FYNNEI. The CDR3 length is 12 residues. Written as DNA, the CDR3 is TGTGCCAGCAGGGTAGACAGGGGGGAAGCTTTCTTT. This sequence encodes CASRVDRGEAFF.

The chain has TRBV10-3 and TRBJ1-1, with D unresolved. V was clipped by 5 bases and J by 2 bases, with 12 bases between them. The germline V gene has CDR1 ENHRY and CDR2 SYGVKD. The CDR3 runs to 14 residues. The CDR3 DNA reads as TGTGCCATCAGTAATGATGTAGTCAACACTGAAGCTTTCTTT. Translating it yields CAISNDVVNTEAFF.

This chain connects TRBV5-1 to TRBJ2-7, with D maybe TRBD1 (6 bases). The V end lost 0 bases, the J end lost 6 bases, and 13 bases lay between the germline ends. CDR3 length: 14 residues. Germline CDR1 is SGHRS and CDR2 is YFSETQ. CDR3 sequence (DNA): TGCGCCAGCAGCTTGGCTCCAGGGGCGGGCGAGCAGTACTTC. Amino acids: CASSLAPGAGEQYF.

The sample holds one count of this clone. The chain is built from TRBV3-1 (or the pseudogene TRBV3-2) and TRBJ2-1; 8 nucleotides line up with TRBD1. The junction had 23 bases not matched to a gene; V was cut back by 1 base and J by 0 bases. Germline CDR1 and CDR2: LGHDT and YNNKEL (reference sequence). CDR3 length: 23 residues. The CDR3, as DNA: TGTGCCAGCAGCCAAGGTGCCCTCAAATCTCGGACAGGGCGTCAAGGCTCCTACAATGAGCAGTTCTTC. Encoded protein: CASSQGALKSRTGRQGSYNEQFF.

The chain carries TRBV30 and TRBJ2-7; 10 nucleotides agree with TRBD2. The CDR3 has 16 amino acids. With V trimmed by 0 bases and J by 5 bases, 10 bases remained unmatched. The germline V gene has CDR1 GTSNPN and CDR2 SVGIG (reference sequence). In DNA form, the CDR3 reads TGTGCCTGGAGTGTAAGCGGAGCGGGAGGGCCCCACGAGCAGTACTTC. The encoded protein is CAWSVSGAGGPHEQYF.

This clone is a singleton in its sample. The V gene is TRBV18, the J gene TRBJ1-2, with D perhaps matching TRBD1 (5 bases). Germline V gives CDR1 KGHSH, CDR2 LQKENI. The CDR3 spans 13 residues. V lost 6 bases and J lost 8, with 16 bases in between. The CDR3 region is CASSLTVDEGYTF. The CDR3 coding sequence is TGTGCCAGCTCCTTGACAGTGGATGAGGGCTACACCTTC.

CDR3 in DNA: TGTGCCAGCAGTGGACAGGCCCTGGAACCCCAGCATTTT. Encoded protein: CASSGQALEPQHF. The V and J genes are TRBV6-6 and TRBJ1-5; 7 bases fit TRBD1. This CDR3 is built from 13 residues. Trimming cost V 5 bases and J 10 bases; bases outside gene matches: 8. Germline CDR1 and CDR2: MNHNY and SVGAGI (reference sequence).

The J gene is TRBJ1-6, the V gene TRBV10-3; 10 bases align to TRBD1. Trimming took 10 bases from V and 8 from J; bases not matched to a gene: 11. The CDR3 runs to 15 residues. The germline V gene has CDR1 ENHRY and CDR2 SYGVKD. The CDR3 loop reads CASSPGTGDHSPLHF. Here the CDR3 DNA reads TGTGCCAGCTCCCCTGGGACAGGGGATCATTCACCCCTCCACTTT.

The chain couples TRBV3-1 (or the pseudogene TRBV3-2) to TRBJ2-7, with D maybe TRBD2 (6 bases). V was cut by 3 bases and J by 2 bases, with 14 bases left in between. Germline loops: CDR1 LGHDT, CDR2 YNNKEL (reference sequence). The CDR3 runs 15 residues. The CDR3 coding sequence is TGTGCCAGCAGCCAGGGCGGGGCAGCCACCTACGAGCAGTACTTC. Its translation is CASSQGGAATYEQYF.

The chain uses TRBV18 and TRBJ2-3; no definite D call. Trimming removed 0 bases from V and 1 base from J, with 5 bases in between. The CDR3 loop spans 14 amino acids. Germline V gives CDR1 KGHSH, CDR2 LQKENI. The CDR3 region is CASSPPSGTDTQYF. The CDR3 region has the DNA TGTGCCAGCTCACCACCATCGGGCACAGATACGCAGTATTTT.

CDR3 in DNA: TGTGCAAGTCGTCCCGCCCTAGGACCGACAGGGTTTAACTATGGCTACACCTTC. Amino acid sequence: CASRPALGPTGFNYGYTF. V usage is TRBV12-2 and J usage is TRBJ1-2; the DNA was not compared with TRBD1, the D call given in the table. TRBV12-2 is recorded as a pseudogene. The CDR3 totals 18 residues.

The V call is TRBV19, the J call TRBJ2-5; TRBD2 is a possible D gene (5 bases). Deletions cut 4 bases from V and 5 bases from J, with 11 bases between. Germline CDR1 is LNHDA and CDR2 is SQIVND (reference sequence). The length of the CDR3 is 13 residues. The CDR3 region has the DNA TGTGCCAGTAGTAGTCCGGGCGGGGAGACCCAGTACTTC. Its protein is CASSSPGGETQYF.

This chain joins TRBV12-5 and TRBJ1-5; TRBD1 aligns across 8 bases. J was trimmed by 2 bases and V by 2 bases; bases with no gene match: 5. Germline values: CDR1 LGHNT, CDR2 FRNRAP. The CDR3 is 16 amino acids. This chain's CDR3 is CASGLPRGQGNQPQHF. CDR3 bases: TGTGCTAGTGGTTTGCCCCGGGGACAGGGCAATCAGCCCCAGCATTTT.

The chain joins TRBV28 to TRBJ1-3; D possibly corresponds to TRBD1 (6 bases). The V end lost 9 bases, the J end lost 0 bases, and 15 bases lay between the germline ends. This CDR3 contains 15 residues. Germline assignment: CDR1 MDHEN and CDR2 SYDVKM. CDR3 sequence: CASLGGGTSGNTIYF. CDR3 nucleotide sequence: TGTGCCAGTTTAGGGGGTGGAACCTCTGGAAACACCATATATTTT.

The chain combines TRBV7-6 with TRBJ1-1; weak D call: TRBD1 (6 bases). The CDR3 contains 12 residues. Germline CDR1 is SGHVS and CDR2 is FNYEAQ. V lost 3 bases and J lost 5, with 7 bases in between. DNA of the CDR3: TGTGCCAGCAGCTTGGACAGAACTGAAGCTTTCTTT. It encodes CASSLDRTEAFF.

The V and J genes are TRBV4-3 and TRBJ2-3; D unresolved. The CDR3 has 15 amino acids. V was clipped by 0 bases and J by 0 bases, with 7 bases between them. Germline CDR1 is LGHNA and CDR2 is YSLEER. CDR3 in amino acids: CASSQEQISTDTQYF. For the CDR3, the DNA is TGCGCCAGCAGCCAAGAGCAGATAAGCACAGATACGCAGTATTTT.